This TCR beta chain was identified in a study of blood T cells in healthy people across ages. Study findings and constraints: There was no known CMV status for donors, so expanded clonotype changes were possibly confounded. Age showed a roughly linear inverse relationship with TCR beta diversity per million T cells.

A second roughly 6 to 12 cycle PCR used barcoded and J-beta primers. TCRdb re-called the 5' RACE reads through MiXCR, storing one row per CDR3 protein. Found here are 2 million or so distinct CDR3 sequences, 40% to 55% of them singletons; the top ten hold about 2.1%. CDR3 size: 18 residues. The germline V gene encodes CDR1 MNHNS and CDR2 SASEGT. V was clipped by 6 bases and J by 3 bases; unmatched bases: 11. Every donor provided roughly 10 milliliters of peripheral blood. Concerning this clonotype: What it binds is not known.

The J gene is TRBJ2-6, the V gene TRBV6-1; 10 nucleotides match TRBD1. Sequencing was carried out using blood. This TCR was recovered from a woman aged 40 to 50 in good health. The CDR3 DNA is TGTGCCAGCAGATCCCGGACAGGGGGATCGAGTGGGGCCAACGTCCTGACTTTC. This encodes CASRSRTGGSSGANVLTF.